This T cell receptor (beta chain) was identified in a study of T cells in localized non-small cell lung cancer. The study, taken as a whole, reports: Uninvolved adjacent lung had higher T cell clonality than tumor and all other tissues. Detection in adjacent lung was observed for a median around 50 of the top 100 tumor clones. Prolonged overall survival went with higher T cell density in the blood. Only one tumor region was sequenced, so heterogeneity remains possible.

Worth noting for this clone: Antigen unknown.

Sequenced by immunoSEQ multiplex PCR; TCRdb stores in-frame clones only, minus some. The sample shows 1,500 or so clones, 25% of them seen only once. The sequence derives from a woman aged 35-70 years with stage I lung adenocarcinoma. The material sequenced was lung tumor tissue, taken before any cancer treatment.

The CDR3 nucleotides read TGTGCCAGCACCTCTTACTGGGGTTCAAACGAGCAGTACTTC. It specifies CASTSYWGSNEQYF. The rearrangement joins TRBV11-3 to TRBJ2-7, with D unclear. Trimming shortened V by 7 bases and J by 5 bases, and 18 bases separated the two germline ends. The germline V gene has CDR1 SGHNT and CDR2 YENEEA. The CDR3 is 14 amino acids.